The 24 T cell receptor beta chains listed next were all sequenced from one sample in a study of T cell changes during pregnancy in multiple sclerosis. TCRdb's table, derived via immunoSEQ multiplex PCR, lists solely in-frame clones and lacks some. The table has fewer than 25,000 clones, more than 75% seen once. Sample: CD8+ T cells from peripheral blood mononuclear cells, taken in the third trimester of pregnancy. The receptors originated from a female donor in good health, enrolled as a control in a pregnancy study.

The chain couples TRBV5-1 to TRBJ2-3; TRBD2 agrees at 14 bases. The CDR3 is 19 residues long. The V and J ends lost 0 bases and 0 bases, in that order; junction bases with no gene match: 6. CDR1 is SGHRS, CDR2 YFSETQ, per germline. CDR3 coding DNA: TGCGCCAGCAGCTTGGGACTAGCGGGGGGGCAGGCAAGCACAGATACGCAGTATTTT. This translates into CASSLGLAGGQASTDTQYF.

The chain combines TRBV2 with TRBJ1-2; D is uncertain. This CDR3 has 15 amino acids. The V and J ends lost 5 bases and 5 bases respectively, with 18 bases between them. CDR1 is SNHLY, CDR2 FYNNEI, per germline. DNA for the CDR3: TGTGCCAGCAGTTTCCTCTCGGCCCGGGGTTATGGCTACACCTTC. Translation gives CASSFLSARGYGYTF.

This clone was recorded once. The J gene is TRBJ1-3, the V gene TRBV19; D ambiguous. Trimming shortened V by 6 bases and J by 0 bases, and 6 bases separated the two germline ends. This CDR3 region has 13 residues. CDR1 is LNHDA, CDR2 SQIVND, per germline (reference sequence). The CDR3 coding sequence is TGTGCCAGTAGCGCGTACTCTGGAAACACCATATATTTT. This codes for CASSAYSGNTIYF.

With regard to this clone: At one boundary the junction diverges from the germline segment, which might be a read error. The rearrangement uses TRBV7-7 and TRBJ2-1; 8 positions agree with TRBD2. The CDR3 has 15 residues. Looked up from germline, CDR1 is SSHAT and CDR2 is FNYEAQ (reference sequence). The CDR3 reads CASSLQSGGYNEQFF. In DNA, the CDR3 is TGTGCTAGCAGCTTACAAAGCGGGGGCTACAATGAGCAGTTCTTC.

The chain links TRBV29-1 to TRBJ2-7, with 8 bases identical to TRBD2. Germline CDR1 reads SQVTM; CDR2 reads ANQGSEA. This CDR3 is built from 16 residues. Trimming removed 3 bases from V and 4 bases from J; junction bases left unmatched: 14. Here the CDR3 reads CSVEGLAGGGGYEQYF. The CDR3 bases are TGCAGCGTTGAGGGGCTGGCGGGAGGCGGCGGATACGAGCAGTACTTC.

J is TRBJ2-7 and V is TRBV6-1, with a weak D call TRBD1 (5 bases). V gave up 4 bases and J gave up 4 bases, with 8 bases separating them. Germline lookup yields CDR1 MNHNS and CDR2 SASEGT. The CDR3 runs 12 residues. The CDR3 loop reads CASSGRGYEQYF. The CDR3 bases are TGTGCCAGCAGTGGAAGGGGATACGAGCAGTACTTC.

This chain connects TRBV27 to TRBJ2-7; 8 positions match TRBD1. The CDR3 is made up of 15 amino acids. From germline, CDR1 is MNHEY and CDR2 SMNVEV (reference sequence). J lost 6 bases, V lost 5 bases, and 12 bases had no gene match. Written as DNA, the CDR3 is TGTGCCAGCAGTCACACACCGGACAGGGCGGGCGAGCAGTACTTC. Translation: CASSHTPDRAGEQYF.

This sequence joins TRBV4-1 and TRBJ2-7; D is possibly TRBD1 (6 bases). Germline-derived CDR1 and CDR2 are MGHRA and YSYEKL. CDR3 length: 15 amino acids. Trimming took off 3 bases at V and 0 bases at J, with 12 bases between the two ends. CDR3 nucleotides: TGCGCCAGCAGCCAGGGGTCGACAGGCTCCTACGAGCAGTACTTC. This sequence encodes CASSQGSTGSYEQYF.

The rearrangement links TRBV19 to TRBJ2-1, with D perhaps TRBD2 (7 bases). The CDR3 loop spans 14 amino acids. Trimming removed 1 base at V and 9 bases at J, with 13 bases between. Germline V gene lookup returns CDR1 LNHDA and CDR2 SQIVND (reference sequence). DNA of the CDR3: TGTGCCAGTAGTATAGGCACTAGGGGGGGTGAGCAGTTCTTC. Its protein product is CASSIGTRGGEQFF.

The rearrangement uses TRBV15 and TRBJ2-5, with TRBD2 matching over 7 bases. Germline values: CDR1 LNHNV, CDR2 YYDKDF (reference sequence). V was pared by 1 base and J by 1 base, with 6 bases of the junction left unmatched. This CDR3 contains 16 residues. The CDR3 loop reads CATSRGGGSLQETQYF. CDR3 bases: TGTGCCACCAGCAGAGGGGGCGGGAGTCTCCAAGAGACCCAGTACTTC.

V usage is TRBV6-4 and J usage is TRBJ1-6, with TRBD1 matching over 10 bases. Germline assignment: CDR1 MRHNA and CDR2 SNTAGT. V lost 3 bases to trimming and J lost 9 bases; unmatched junction nucleotides: 2. This CDR3 contains 14 residues. The CDR3 sequence is CASSEGQGSSPLHF. The CDR3 nucleotides are TGTGCCAGCAGTGAGGGACAGGGGAGTTCACCCCTCCACTTT.

The gene calls are TRBV11-3 and TRBJ2-1; D is unresolved. Trimming stripped 0 bases from V and 4 bases from J, with 4 bases between. The CDR3 totals 13 residues. The V gene's germline CDR1 is SGHNT and CDR2 YENEEA. This chain's CDR3 is CASSLDPYNEQFF. The CDR3 DNA follows: TGTGCCAGCAGCTTAGATCCGTACAATGAGCAGTTCTTC.

The gene calls are TRBV4-1 and TRBJ2-1, with D possibly TRBD2 on 6 matching bases. Trimming cost V 4 bases and J 7 bases, with 17 bases left between them. The germline V gene encodes CDR1 MGHRA and CDR2 YSYEKL. The CDR3 runs 15 residues. The CDR3 bases are TGCGCCAGCAGCCTAACGGGAGACCGGTTGAATGAGCAGTTCTTC. Residues: CASSLTGDRLNEQFF.

The chain uses TRBV7-9 and TRBJ2-5; TRBD2 aligns across 7 bases. Trimming at V came to 1 base and at J to 5 bases, leaving 10 bases not matched to a gene. CDR3 size: 16 residues. Germline-derived CDR1 and CDR2 are SEHNR and FQNEAQ (reference sequence). DNA for the CDR3: TGTGCCAGCAGCTTAGAGGCAGGGAGGGTCAGGGAGACCCAGTACTTC. Residues: CASSLEAGRVRETQYF.

This clone is a singleton in its sample. This chain links TRBV11-2 with TRBJ2-7, with a weak D call TRBD1 (6 bases). The CDR3 contains 14 residues. The germline CDR1 and CDR2 sequences are SGHAT and FQNNGV. V lost 4 bases to trimming and J lost 5 bases, with 15 bases between them. The CDR3 nucleotides are TGTGCCAGCAGCTCGTTCTCAGGGGCACACGAGCAGTACTTC. It is translated as CASSSFSGAHEQYF.

This chain uses TRBV2 with TRBJ2-5; possibly TRBD2 for D (7 bases). Germline V CDR1 and CDR2: SNHLY, FYNNEI. Trimming shortened V by 8 bases and J by 5 bases, and 15 bases separated the two germline ends. CDR3 length: 13 residues. CDR3 in DNA: TGTGCCAGCGGGGGGGCAGGAGGGGAGACCCAGTACTTC. Translated: CASGGAGGETQYF.

This chain connects TRBV19 to TRBJ2-1; 14 bases match TRBD2. J gave up 3 bases and V 5 bases, and 9 bases lay outside the gene matches. This CDR3 has 18 amino acids. In germline, CDR1 is LNHDA, CDR2 SQIVND (reference sequence). CDR3 loop: CASSPGLAGGVVYNEQFF. DNA for the CDR3: TGTGCCAGTAGTCCCGGACTAGCGGGAGGTGTGGTCTACAATGAGCAGTTCTTC.

CDR3 nucleotides: TGTGCCTGGAGTGCAGGGGGCGGGAGCAATCAGCCCCAGCATTTT. The encoded protein is CAWSAGGGSNQPQHF. The chain is built from TRBV30 and TRBJ1-5, with 8 bases fitting TRBD1. CDR3 size: 15 residues. The V gene's germline CDR1 is GTSNPN and CDR2 SVGIG (reference sequence). Trimming removed 1 base from V and 1 base from J; junction bases left unmatched: 3.

This clone was found once. CDR3 sequence reads: CASSSGQGGETQYF. CDR3 DNA sequence: TGTGCCAGCAGCTCGGGACAGGGGGGAGAGACCCAGTACTTC. This rearrangement joins TRBV9 to TRBJ2-5; TRBD1 agrees at 11 bases. With V trimmed by 4 bases and J by 4 bases, 3 bases remained unmatched. The CDR3 consists of 14 residues. Germline CDR1 and CDR2: SGDLS and YYNGEE.

The chain links TRBV5-5 to TRBJ2-2, with 8 positions matching TRBD2. This CDR3 contains 13 residues. The germline gives CDR1 SGHKS, CDR2 YYEKEE (reference sequence). Germline trimming cut 0 bases from V and 8 bases from J; bases unmatched to any gene: 0. The CDR3 region is CASSLVAGGELFF. The CDR3 DNA reads TGTGCCAGCAGCTTGGTAGCGGGAGGGGAGCTGTTTTTT.

This clone was seen a single time. V gene TRBV11-2 combines with J gene TRBJ2-5, with TRBD1 matching over 7 bases. Looked up from germline, CDR1 is SGHAT and CDR2 is FQNNGV. J lost 2 bases, V lost 7 bases, and 13 bases had no gene match. The CDR3 is made up of 16 amino acids. The CDR3, as DNA: TGTGCCAGCACCGAACTAGGGGGCGGATATCAAGAGACCCAGTACTTC. It yields the protein CASTELGGGYQETQYF.

The chain combines TRBV5-1 with TRBJ2-3; D is undetermined. CDR1 is SGHRS and CDR2 is YFSETQ in the germline V gene. The CDR3 loop spans 14 amino acids. V dropped 4 bases and J dropped 1 base, with 10 bases sitting between them. CDR3 amino acids: CASSPWQGTDTQYF. The CDR3 DNA is TGCGCCAGCAGCCCCTGGCAGGGCACAGATACGCAGTATTTT.

This clone was seen a single time. The chain links TRBV27 to TRBJ2-3, with TRBD2 matching over 9 bases. CDR1 is MNHEY, CDR2 SMNVEV, per germline (reference sequence). The CDR3 is 16 residues long. With V trimmed by 5 bases and J by 4 bases, 10 bases remained unmatched. CDR3 residues: CASSITAGGRADTQYF. The CDR3 nucleotides are TGTGCCAGCAGTATCACGGCGGGGGGGCGAGCAGATACGCAGTATTTT.

This clone was recorded a few times. This chain links TRBV7-6 with TRBJ2-7; D not resolved. The CDR3 has 13 amino acids. Trimming removed 5 bases at V and 4 bases at J, with 12 bases between. The V gene's germline CDR1 is SGHVS and CDR2 FNYEAQ. CDR3 sequence reads: CASSDARWYEQYF. CDR3 nucleotides: TGTGCCAGCAGCGATGCTCGGTGGTACGAGCAGTACTTC.